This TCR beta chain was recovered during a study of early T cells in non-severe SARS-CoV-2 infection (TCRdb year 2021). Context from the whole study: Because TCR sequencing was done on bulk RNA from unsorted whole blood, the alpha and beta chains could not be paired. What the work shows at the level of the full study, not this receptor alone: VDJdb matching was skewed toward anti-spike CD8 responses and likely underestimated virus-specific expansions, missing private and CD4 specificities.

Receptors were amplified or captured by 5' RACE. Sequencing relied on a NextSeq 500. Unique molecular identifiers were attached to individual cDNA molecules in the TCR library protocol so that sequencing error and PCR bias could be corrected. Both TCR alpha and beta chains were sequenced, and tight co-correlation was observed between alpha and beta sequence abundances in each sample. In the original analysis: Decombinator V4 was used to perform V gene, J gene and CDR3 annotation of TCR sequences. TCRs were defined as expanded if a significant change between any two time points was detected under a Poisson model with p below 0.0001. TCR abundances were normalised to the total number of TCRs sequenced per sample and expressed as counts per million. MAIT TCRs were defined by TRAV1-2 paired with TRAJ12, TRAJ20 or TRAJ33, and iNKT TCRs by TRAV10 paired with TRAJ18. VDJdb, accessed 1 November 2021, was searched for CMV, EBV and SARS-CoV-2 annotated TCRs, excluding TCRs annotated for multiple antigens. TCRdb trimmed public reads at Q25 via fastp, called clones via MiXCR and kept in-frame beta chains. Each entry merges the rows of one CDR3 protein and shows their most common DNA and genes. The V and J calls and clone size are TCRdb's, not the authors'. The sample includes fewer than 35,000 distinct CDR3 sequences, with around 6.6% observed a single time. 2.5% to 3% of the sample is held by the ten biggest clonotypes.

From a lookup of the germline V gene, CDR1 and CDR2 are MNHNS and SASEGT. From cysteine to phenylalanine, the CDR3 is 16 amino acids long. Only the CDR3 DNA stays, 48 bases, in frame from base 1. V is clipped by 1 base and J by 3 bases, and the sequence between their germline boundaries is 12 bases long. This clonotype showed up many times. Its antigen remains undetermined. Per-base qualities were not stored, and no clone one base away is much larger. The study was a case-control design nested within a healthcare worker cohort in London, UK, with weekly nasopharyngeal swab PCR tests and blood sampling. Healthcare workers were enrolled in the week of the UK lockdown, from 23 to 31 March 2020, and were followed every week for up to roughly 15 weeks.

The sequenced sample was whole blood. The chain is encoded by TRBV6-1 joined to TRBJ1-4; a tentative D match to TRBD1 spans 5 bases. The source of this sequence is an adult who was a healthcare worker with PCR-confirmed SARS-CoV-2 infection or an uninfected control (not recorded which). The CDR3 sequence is CASSEGPGPSNEKLFF. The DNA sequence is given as TGTGCCAGCAGTGAAGGCCCGGGACCTTCTAATGAAAAACTGTTTTTT.